The 6 T cell receptor beta chains below were found in one sample sequenced in a study of blood T cell repertoires in COVID-19. Some clones are missing from TCRdb's copy, which holds only in-frame ones; the method was immunoSEQ multiplex PCR. The table has almost 70,000 clones, around 77% seen once. The sequenced material came from peripheral blood. All receptors derive from a man in his fifties or sixties with acute or convalescent COVID-19.

The chain employs TRBV19 and TRBJ1-2, with D possibly TRBD1 on 6 matching bases. This CDR3 spans 17 amino acids. The V end lost 3 bases, the J end lost 6 bases, and 23 bases lay between the germline ends. Germline V gene sequence: CDR1 LNHDA, CDR2 SQIVND (reference sequence). The CDR3: CASSIITSGSRDNGYTF. For the CDR3, the DNA is TGTGCCAGTAGTATTATTACTTCGGGATCCCGGGACAATGGCTACACCTTC.

The chain is built from TRBV3-1 (or the pseudogene TRBV3-2) and TRBJ2-1; the match to TRBD2 covers 12 bases. The length of the CDR3 is 18 residues. Per germline, CDR1 LGHDT and CDR2 YNNKEL (reference sequence). Trimming took 1 base from V and 5 from J; bases not matched to a gene: 9. The CDR3 loop reads CASSQVRPASGGDNEQFF. CDR3 sequence (DNA): TGTGCCAGCAGCCAAGTACGCCCCGCTAGCGGGGGGGACAATGAGCAGTTCTTC.

The chain uses TRBV19 and TRBJ1-2, with TRBD1 identical over 7 bases. The V gene's germline CDR1 is LNHDA and CDR2 SQIVND (reference sequence). V trimming: 9 bases; J trimming: 3 bases; junction bases outside the gene matches: 4. CDR3 length: 12 amino acids. The CDR3, as DNA: TGTGCCAGCTGGGACAGACACTATGGCTACACCTTC. Translation: CASWDRHYGYTF.

The CDR3 DNA reads as TGCGCCAGCAGCCAAGTCGGGACTTTTAATTCACCCCTCCACTTT. Protein product: CASSQVGTFNSPLHF. The chain carries TRBV4-1 and TRBJ1-6, with a weak D call TRBD1 (5 bases). V lost 1 base and J lost 6, with 10 bases in between. This CDR3 comprises 15 residues. From germline, CDR1 is MGHRA and CDR2 YSYEKL.

This chain's CDR3 is CASSVTGTGTGYEQYF. The CDR3 region has the DNA TGTGCCAGCTCAGTCACCGGGACAGGGACGGGTTACGAGCAGTACTTC. The V gene is TRBV18, the J gene TRBJ2-7; 9 bases fit TRBD1. The CDR3 runs to 16 residues. The germline CDR1 and CDR2 sequences are KGHSH and LQKENI. V was pared by 5 bases and J by 4 bases, with 12 bases of the junction left unmatched.

The chain links TRBV19 to TRBJ1-1; TRBD1 agrees at 8 bases. This CDR3 is 14 amino acids long. V was pared by 6 bases and J by 0 bases, with 3 bases of the junction left unmatched. Germline CDR1 is LNHDA and CDR2 is SQIVND (reference sequence). This CDR3 reads CASRRTGLNTEAFF. DNA of the CDR3: TGTGCCAGTAGGCGGACAGGGTTGAACACTGAAGCTTTCTTT.